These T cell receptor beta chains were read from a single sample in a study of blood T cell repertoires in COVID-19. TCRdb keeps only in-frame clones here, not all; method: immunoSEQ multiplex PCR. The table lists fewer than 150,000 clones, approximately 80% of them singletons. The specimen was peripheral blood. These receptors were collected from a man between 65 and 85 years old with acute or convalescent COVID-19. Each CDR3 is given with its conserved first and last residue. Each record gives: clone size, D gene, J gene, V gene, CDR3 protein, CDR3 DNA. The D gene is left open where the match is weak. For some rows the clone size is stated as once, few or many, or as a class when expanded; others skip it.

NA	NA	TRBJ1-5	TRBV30	CAWSRQKTENQPQHF	TGTGCCTGGAGTAGACAGAAGACCGAAAATCAGCCCCAGCATTTT
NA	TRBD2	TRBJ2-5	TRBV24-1	CATSDGTSGGETQYF	TGTGCCACCAGTGACGGGACTAGCGGGGGTGAGACCCAGTACTTC
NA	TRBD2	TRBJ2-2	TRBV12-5	CASGTGTSGRDITGELFF	TGTGCTAGTGGCACCGGGACTAGCGGGAGGGATATCACCGGGGAGCTGTTTTTT
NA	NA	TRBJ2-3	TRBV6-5	CASSWGPNPSTDTQYF	TGTGCCAGCAGTTGGGGCCCGAATCCTAGCACAGATACGCAGTATTTT
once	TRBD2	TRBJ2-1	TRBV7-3	CASSPGLASNEQFF	TGTGCCAGCAGCCCGGGACTAGCGAGCAATGAGCAGTTCTTC
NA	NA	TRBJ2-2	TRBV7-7	CASSVTANTGELFF	TGTGCCAGCAGCGTAACAGCGAACACCGGGGAGCTGTTTTTT
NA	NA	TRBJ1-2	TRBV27	CASSLGLNYGYTF	TGTGCCAGCAGTTTAGGGCTGAACTATGGCTACACCTTC
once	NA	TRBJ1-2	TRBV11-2	CASSFLDPGYGYTF	TGTGCCAGCAGCTTTTTAGATCCGGGCTATGGCTACACCTTC
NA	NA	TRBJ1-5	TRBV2	CASSEGAREPQHF	TGTGCCAGCAGTGAAGGCGCCCGGGAGCCCCAGCATTTT
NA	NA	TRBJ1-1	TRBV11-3	CASSSSTGMNTEAFF	TGTGCCAGCAGCTCCTCCACAGGGATGAACACTGAAGCTTTCTTT
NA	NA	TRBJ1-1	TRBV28	CASSSTAMNTEAFF	TGTGCCAGCAGTTCGACAGCCATGAACACTGAAGCTTTCTTT
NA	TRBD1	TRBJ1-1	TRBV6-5	CASSTQQGRAFF	TGTGCCAGCAGTACCCAACAGGGGAGGGCTTTCTTT
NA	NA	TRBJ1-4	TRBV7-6	CASSRPRANDEKLFF	TGTGCCAGCAGCCGCCCGAGAGCTAATGATGAAAAACTGTTTTTT
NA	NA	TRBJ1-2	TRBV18	CASSPFDRPAGGYTF	TGTGCCAGCTCACCATTCGACAGGCCCGCGGGTGGCTACACCTTC
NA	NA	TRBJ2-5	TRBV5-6	CASIQTASFETQYF	TGTGCCAGCATCCAGACAGCCTCCTTCGAGACCCAGTACTTC
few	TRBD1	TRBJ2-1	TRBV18	CASSPGTGVYNEQFF	TGTGCCAGCTCACCCGGGACAGGGGTCTACAATGAGCAGTTCTTC
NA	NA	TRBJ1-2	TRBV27	CASSLSLAEPGSYGYTF	TGTGCCAGCAGTTTATCGTTAGCGGAGCCGGGAAGTTATGGCTACACCTTC
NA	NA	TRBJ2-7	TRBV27	CASSFLNSYEQYF	TGTGCCAGCAGTTTTTTAAACTCCTACGAGCAGTACTTC
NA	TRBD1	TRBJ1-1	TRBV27	CASSPLEDRVTEAFF	TGTGCCAGCAGTCCCCTAGAGGACAGGGTCACTGAAGCTTTCTTT
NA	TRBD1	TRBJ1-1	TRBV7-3	CASSGTGRATEAFF	TGTGCCAGCAGCGGGACAGGGCGGGCCACTGAAGCTTTCTTT
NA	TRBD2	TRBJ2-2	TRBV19	CASSRTSGRAVGELFF	TGTGCCAGTAGTAGGACTAGCGGGAGGGCCGTCGGGGAGCTGTTTTTT
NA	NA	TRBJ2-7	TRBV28	CASNRQGPYEQYF	TGTGCCAGCAATAGGCAGGGGCCCTACGAGCAGTACTTC
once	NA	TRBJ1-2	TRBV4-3	CASSQDYEFLSNYGYTF	TGCGCCAGCAGCCAAGATTACGAGTTCTTATCTAACTATGGCTACACCTTC
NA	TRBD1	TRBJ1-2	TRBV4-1	CASSQVPGGDYGYTF	TGCGCCAGCAGCCAAGTTCCAGGGGGAGACTATGGCTACACCTTC
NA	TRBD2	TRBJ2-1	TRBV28	CASSSAGEVSYNEQFF	TGTGCCAGCAGTTCCGCGGGGGAGGTATCCTACAATGAGCAGTTCTTC
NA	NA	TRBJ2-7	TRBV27	CASGPDSSYEQYF	TGTGCCAGCGGGCCGGACAGCTCCTACGAGCAGTACTTC
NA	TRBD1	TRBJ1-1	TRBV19	CATRQGNTEAFF	TGTGCCACCAGACAGGGGAACACTGAAGCTTTCTTT
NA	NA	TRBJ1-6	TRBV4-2	CASSQEKFRGNSPLHF	TGTGCCAGCAGCCAAGAAAAATTCCGGGGGAATTCACCCCTCCACTTT
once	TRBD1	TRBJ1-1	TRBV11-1	CASSSNRGTEAFF	TGTGCCAGCAGTTCTAACAGGGGTACTGAAGCTTTCTTT
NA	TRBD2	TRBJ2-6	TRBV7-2	CASSLVGTSSGANVLTF	TGTGCCAGCAGCTTAGTAGGGACTAGCTCTGGGGCCAACGTCCTGACTTTC
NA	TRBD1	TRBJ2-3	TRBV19	CASTPLLGQGIADTQYF	TGTGCCAGTACTCCTCTGCTCGGACAGGGAATAGCAGATACGCAGTATTTT
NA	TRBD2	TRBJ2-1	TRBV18	CASSPRASGSSYNEQFF	TGTGCCAGCTCACCACGCGCTAGCGGGAGCTCCTACAATGAGCAGTTCTTC
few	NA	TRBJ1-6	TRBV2	CASDSLGSSYNSPLHF	TGTGCCAGCGACTCTCTAGGGAGTTCCTATAATTCACCCCTCCACTTT